A selection of T cell receptor beta chains follows, all from one sample in a study of T cells after yellow fever vaccination. TCRdb redid the calling of the 5' RACE reads with MiXCR, one entry per CDR3 protein. The top ten hold around 18% of the sample, which has around 400,000 distinct CDR3 sequences, approximately 10% seen once. The sample was PBMCs, taken on the day of the first yellow fever vaccination. These receptors were taken from a man aged 18 to 30 who received the YFV17D yellow fever vaccine. The CDR3 runs from the conserved cysteine through the conserved F or W. D genes are given only for firm matches. Size tells how often a clone was seen (once, few, many) or the class of an expanded clone, and some rows leave it out.

clone_size	v_call	j_call	d_call	cdr3_nt	cdr3_aa
many	TRBV9	TRBJ1-2	-	TGTGCCAGCAGCGTAGATGTAGGAAACTATGGCTACACCTTC	CASSVDVGNYGYTF
-	TRBV6-2/TRBV6-3	TRBJ2-1	-	TGTGCCAGCAGTTACCGAGAGTGTGAGCAGTTCTTC	CASSYRECEQFF
few	TRBV7-9	TRBJ2-7	-	TGTGCCAGCAGCTCAGACTTCGACGTCCACTCCTACGAGCAGTACTTC	CASSSDFDVHSYEQYF
-	TRBV9	TRBJ1-1	-	TGTGCCAGCAGCGCCCCAGCCGGGATTCGGGCTTTGGACACTGAAGCTTTCTTT	CASSAPAGIRALDTEAFF
-	TRBV4-1	TRBJ2-1	-	TGCGCCAGCAGCCAACCACCAGTATCCGTACTTATTTACAATGAGCAGTTCTTC	CASSQPPVSVLIYNEQFF
few	TRBV4-3	TRBJ1-5	-	TGCGCCAGCAGCCAAGACTCAGGGGATAATCAGCCCCAGCATTTT	CASSQDSGDNQPQHF
few	TRBV5-1	TRBJ2-5	-	TGCGCCAGCAGAGCAGGGCACCAAGAGACCCAGTACTTC	CASRAGHQETQYF
-	TRBV12-3/TRBV12-4	TRBJ1-1	TRBD1	TGTGCCAGCACCACGACAGGGGGCACTTCTGAAGCTTTCTTT	CASTTTGGTSEAFF
-	TRBV3-1	TRBJ2-1	TRBD2	TGTGCCAGCAGCCACACGGGGCGGGGGGACAATGAGCAGTTCTTC	CASSHTGRGDNEQFF
many	TRBV5-1	TRBJ2-7	-	TGCGCCAGCAGCTTGGTTGGCCCGTTTGAAGGGGGGGACGAGCAGTACTTC	CASSLVGPFEGGDEQYF
few	TRBV5-1	TRBJ2-1	TRBD2	TGCGCCAGCAGCTTGGGCGGGGGAACCTACAATGAGCAGTTCTTC	CASSLGGGTYNEQFF
few	TRBV20-1	TRBJ1-1	-	TGCAGTGCTAGAGATCGGATTACTGCGTGGAAGGAAGCTTTCTTT	CSARDRITAWKEAFF
-	TRBV12-3/TRBV12-4	TRBJ2-7	TRBD1	TGTGCCAGCAGTTTGTTCGGACAGGGGGACGAGCAGTACTTC	CASSLFGQGDEQYF
-	TRBV5-1	TRBJ2-1	-	TGCGCCAGCAGCTTCATGCCCTCTACAAATGAGCAGTTCTTC	CASSFMPSTNEQFF
-	TRBV5-1	TRBJ2-2	TRBD1	TGCGCCAGCAGCCCCGGACAGGGGACCACCGGGGAGCTGTTTTTT	CASSPGQGTTGELFF
-	TRBV25-1	TRBJ2-1	-	TGTGCCAGCAGTGAATCAGGGACTCTCAATGAGCAGTTCTTC	CASSESGTLNEQFF
-	TRBV6-5	TRBJ2-1	TRBD2	TGTGCCAGCAGTTACTCGTTCGGGGGGGCGAGGTCAAATGAGCAGTTCTTC	CASSYSFGGARSNEQFF
-	TRBV28	TRBJ1-1	-	TGTGCCAGCAGTTACGGACAGAATGAAGCTTTCTTT	CASSYGQNEAFF
-	TRBV5-4	TRBJ1-6	-	TGTGCCAGCAGCTTGGCGAACGGGTATTCACCCCTCCACTTT	CASSLANGYSPLHF
many	TRBV25-1	TRBJ2-3	-	TGTGCCAGCAGTGAAGAATTTACCGGGACACCTGTTAGCACAGATACGCAGTATTTT	CASSEEFTGTPVSTDTQYF
-	TRBV7-3	TRBJ2-7	TRBD2	TGTGCCAGCAGCTTAAGCGGGGGGGCCTCCGAGCAGTACTTC	CASSLSGGASEQYF
-	TRBV10-3	TRBJ1-2	TRBD1	TGTGCCATCGGAGCCGGGACAGCCTATGGCTACACCTTC	CAIGAGTAYGYTF
many	TRBV5-1	TRBJ2-4	TRBD2	TGCGCCAGCATCGTGGTGTTACTAGCGGGCGACAGATGGGCCAAAAACATTCAGTACTTC	CASIVVLLAGDRWAKNIQYF
few	TRBV7-9	TRBJ2-5	-	TGTGCCAGCAGCTTAGAGGTCAGGGTTGAGACCCAGTACTTC	CASSLEVRVETQYF
few	TRBV11-1	TRBJ2-3	TRBD1	TGTGCCAGCAGCTTACCCCCAAGGACAGGGCGGCGGGCAGATACGCAGTATTTT	CASSLPPRTGRRADTQYF
few	TRBV6-5	TRBJ2-3	TRBD2	TGTGCCAGCAGTTACGATCCTAGCGGGGGCCCAGATACGCAGTATTTT	CASSYDPSGGPDTQYF
-	TRBV5-6	TRBJ2-3	-	TGTGCCAGCAACCTTAACACAGATACGCAGTATTTT	CASNLNTDTQYF
many	TRBV6-2/TRBV6-3	TRBJ2-7	TRBD2	TGTGCCAGCAGTTCCGGACTAGCGGGGCCTTACGAGCAGTACTTC	CASSSGLAGPYEQYF